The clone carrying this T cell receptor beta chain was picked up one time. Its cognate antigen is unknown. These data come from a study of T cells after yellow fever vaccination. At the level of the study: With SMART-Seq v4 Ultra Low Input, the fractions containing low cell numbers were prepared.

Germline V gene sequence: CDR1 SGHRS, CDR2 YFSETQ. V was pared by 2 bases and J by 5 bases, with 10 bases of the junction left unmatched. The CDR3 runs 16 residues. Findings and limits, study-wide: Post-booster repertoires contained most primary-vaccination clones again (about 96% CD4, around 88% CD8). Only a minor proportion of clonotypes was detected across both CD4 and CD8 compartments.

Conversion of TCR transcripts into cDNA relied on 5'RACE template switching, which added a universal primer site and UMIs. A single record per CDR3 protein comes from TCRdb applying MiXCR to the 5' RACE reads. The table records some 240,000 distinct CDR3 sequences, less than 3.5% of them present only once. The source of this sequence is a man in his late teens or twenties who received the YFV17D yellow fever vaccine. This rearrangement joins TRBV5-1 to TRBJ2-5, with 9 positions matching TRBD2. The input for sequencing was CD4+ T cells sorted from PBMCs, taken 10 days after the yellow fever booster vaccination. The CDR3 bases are TGCGCCAGCAGCTTTGCGCTAGCGGGGTCGGGGGAGACCCAGTACTTC. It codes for CASSFALAGSGETQYF.